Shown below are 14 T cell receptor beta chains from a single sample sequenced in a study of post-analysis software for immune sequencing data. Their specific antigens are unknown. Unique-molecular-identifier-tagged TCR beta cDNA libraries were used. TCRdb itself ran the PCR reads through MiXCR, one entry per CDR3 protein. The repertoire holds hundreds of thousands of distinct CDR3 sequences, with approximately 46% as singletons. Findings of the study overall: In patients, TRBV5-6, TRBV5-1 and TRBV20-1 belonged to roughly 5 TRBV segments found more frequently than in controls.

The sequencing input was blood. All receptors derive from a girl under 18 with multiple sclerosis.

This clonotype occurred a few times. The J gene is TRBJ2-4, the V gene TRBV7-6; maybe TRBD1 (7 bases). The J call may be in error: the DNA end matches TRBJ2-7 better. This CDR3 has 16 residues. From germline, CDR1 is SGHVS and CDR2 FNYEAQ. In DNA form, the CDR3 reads TGTGCCAGCAGCTTCGAAGGCGGGACAGATACCTACGAGCAGTACTTC. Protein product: CASSFEGGTDTYEQYF.

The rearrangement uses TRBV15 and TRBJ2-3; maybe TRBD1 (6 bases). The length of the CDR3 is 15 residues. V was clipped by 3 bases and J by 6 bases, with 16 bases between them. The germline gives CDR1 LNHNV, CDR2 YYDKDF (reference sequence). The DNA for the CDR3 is TGTGCCACCAGCAGGAGACAGGCGGGTACGGATACGCAGTATTTT. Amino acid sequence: CATSRRQAGTDTQYF.

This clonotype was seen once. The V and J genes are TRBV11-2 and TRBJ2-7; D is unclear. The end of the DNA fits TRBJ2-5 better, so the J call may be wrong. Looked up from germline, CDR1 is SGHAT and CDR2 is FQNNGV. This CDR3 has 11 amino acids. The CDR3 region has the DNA TGTGCCAGCAGCTTAGGTTGGACCCAGTACTTC. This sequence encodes CASSLGWTQYF.

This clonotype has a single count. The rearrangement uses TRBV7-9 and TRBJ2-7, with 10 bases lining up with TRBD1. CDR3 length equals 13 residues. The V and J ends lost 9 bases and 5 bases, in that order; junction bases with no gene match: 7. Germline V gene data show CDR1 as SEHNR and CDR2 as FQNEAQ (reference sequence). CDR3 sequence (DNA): TGTGCCAGGCCAGGGACAGGGGCAGACGAGCAGTACTTC. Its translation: CARPGTGADEQYF.

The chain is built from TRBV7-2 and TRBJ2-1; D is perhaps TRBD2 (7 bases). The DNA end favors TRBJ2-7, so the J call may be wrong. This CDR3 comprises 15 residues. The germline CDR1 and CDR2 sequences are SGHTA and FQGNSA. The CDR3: CASRTGGSSYNEQYF. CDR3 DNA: TGTGCCAGCAGGACAGGCGGGAGCTCCTACAATGAGCAGTACTTC.

The CDR3 region has the DNA TGCGCCAGCAGCGCGGGGGGGAATAACTATGGCTACACCTTC. This gives the protein CASSAGGNNYGYTF. This chain links TRBV5-1 with TRBJ1-2, with D possibly being TRBD1 (5 bases). Germline V gene data show CDR1 as SGHRS and CDR2 as YFSETQ. Deletions cut 4 bases from V and 1 base from J, with 11 bases between. The length of the CDR3 is 14 residues. Complete variable domain (other parts from reference TRBV5-1 and TRBJ1-2): KAGVTQTPRYLIKTRGQQVTLSCSPISGHRSVSWYQQTPGQGLQFLFEYFSETQRNKGNFPGRFSGRQFSNSRSEMNVSTLELGDSALYLCASSAGGNNYGYTFGSGTRLTVV.

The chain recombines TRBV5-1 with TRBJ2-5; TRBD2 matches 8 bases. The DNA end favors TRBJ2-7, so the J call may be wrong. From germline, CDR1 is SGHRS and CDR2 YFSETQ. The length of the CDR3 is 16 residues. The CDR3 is CASSSSTPGTSYEQYF. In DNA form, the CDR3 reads TGCGCCAGCAGCTCTTCTACGCCCGGGACTAGCTACGAGCAGTACTTC.

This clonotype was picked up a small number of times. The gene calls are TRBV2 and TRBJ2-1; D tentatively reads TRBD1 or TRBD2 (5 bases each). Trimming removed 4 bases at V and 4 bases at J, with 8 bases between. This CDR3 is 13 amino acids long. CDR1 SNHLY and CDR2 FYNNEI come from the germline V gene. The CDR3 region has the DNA TGTGCCAGCAGTGCCGGGGCTTACAATGAGCAGTTCTTC. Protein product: CASSAGAYNEQFF.

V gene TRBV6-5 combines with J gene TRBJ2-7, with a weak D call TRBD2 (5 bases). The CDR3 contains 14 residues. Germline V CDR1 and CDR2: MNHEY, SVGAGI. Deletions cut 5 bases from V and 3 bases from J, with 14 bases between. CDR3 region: CASSRGLGGYEQYF. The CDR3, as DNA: TGTGCCAGCAGTCGAGGACTCGGTGGCTACGAGCAGTACTTC.

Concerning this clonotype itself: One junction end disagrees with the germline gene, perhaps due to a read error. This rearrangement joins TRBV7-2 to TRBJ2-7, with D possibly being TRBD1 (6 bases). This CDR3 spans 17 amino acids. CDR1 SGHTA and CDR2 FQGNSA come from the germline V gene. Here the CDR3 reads CASSLGFTWTETYGQYF. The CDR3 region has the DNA TGTGCCAGCAGCTTAGGGTTTACTTGGACAGAGACCTACGGGCAGTACTTC.

The CDR3 nucleotides read TGTGCCATCTCTCCGGGGGCAGGGTTCTACGACGAGCAGTACTTC. This translates into CAISPGAGFYDEQYF. The chain carries TRBV7-8 and TRBJ2-4; tentatively, D is TRBD1 or TRBD2 (6 bases each). The end of the DNA fits TRBJ2-7 better, so the J call may be wrong. Per the germline V gene, CDR1 is SGHVS and CDR2 is FQNEAQ. CDR3 length equals 15 residues.

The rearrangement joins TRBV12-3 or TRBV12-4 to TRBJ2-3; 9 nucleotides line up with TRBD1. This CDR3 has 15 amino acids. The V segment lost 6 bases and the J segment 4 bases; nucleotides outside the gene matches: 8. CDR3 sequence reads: CASSPGQGSADTQYF. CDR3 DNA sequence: TGTGCCAGCAGCCCTGGACAGGGGAGCGCAGATACGCAGTATTTT.

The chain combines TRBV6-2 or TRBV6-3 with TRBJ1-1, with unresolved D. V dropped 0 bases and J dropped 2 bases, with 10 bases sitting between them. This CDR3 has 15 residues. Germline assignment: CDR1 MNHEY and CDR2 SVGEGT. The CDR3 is CASSYSLQINTEAFF. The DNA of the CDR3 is TGTGCCAGCAGTTACTCGCTACAGATCAACACTGAAGCTTTCTTT.

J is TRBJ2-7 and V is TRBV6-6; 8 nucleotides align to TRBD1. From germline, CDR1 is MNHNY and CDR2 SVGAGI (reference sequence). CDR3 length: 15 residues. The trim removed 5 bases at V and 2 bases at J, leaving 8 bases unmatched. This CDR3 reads CASSNPRQGTYEQYF. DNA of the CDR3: TGTGCCAGCAGTAACCCTCGACAGGGGACCTACGAGCAGTACTTC.